This T cell receptor (beta chain) appears in the sequencing data of a study of prognosis after radiotherapy for stage I lung cancer. As for the study in general: In some eleven patients the tumors were adenocarcinoma, and in over five they were squamous cell carcinoma.

This clonotype came up many times. On CT and PET/CT, all patients were node-negative, and none had prior chemotherapy, radiotherapy or other malignancies. About 5.6 milliliters of peripheral blood were drawn at each of two time points. Multiplex PCR, run in two rounds, amplified TCR beta CDR3 from genomic DNA. Amplification in first-round PCR relied on primers specific to each TRBV and TRBJ gene. A single record per CDR3 protein comes from TCRdb applying MiXCR to the multiplex PCR reads. The sample has about 19,000 distinct CDR3 sequences; about a quarter are singletons. CDR3 length: 15 residues. Deletions cut 4 bases from V and 0 bases from J, with 11 bases between. CDR1 and CDR2 from the germline V gene are SGDLS and YYNGEE.

Sequenced material: PBMCs, taken before or after stereotactic body radiation therapy (not recorded which). The chain is built from TRBV9 and TRBJ2-1; D gene ambiguous. The TCR sequence derives from a donor at least 50 years old with non-small cell lung cancer. Here the CDR3 DNA reads TGTGCCAGCAGCCTGGCCGGGTCCTCCTACAATGAGCAGTTCTTC. It encodes CASSLAGSSYNEQFF.